Presented here are 8 T cell receptor beta chains from one specimen sequenced in a study of T cell changes during pregnancy in multiple sclerosis. Profiling relied on immunoSEQ multiplex PCR, and the TCRdb table lists in-frame clones only, not all of them. The sample lists around 32,000 clones, about nine tenths occurring once. Specimen: CD8+ T cells from peripheral blood mononuclear cells, collected in the third trimester of pregnancy. These receptors were obtained from a female donor with multiple sclerosis, enrolled in a pregnancy study.

The rearrangement uses TRBV27 and TRBJ1-1, with D perhaps matching TRBD1 (5 bases). The CDR3 contains 14 residues. The germline V and J ends were trimmed by 5 bases and 0 bases, with 10 bases remaining between them. The germline V gene has CDR1 MNHEY and CDR2 SMNVEV (reference sequence). The CDR3, as DNA: TGTGCCAGCAGTCAGGGATACTTGAACACTGAAGCTTTCTTT. Translation: CASSQGYLNTEAFF.

The chain employs TRBV28 and TRBJ2-7, with D possibly matching TRBD1 (6 bases). V was trimmed by 2 bases and J by 1 base, leaving 9 bases between them. The CDR3 sequence is 14 residues long. Germline V gene sequence: CDR1 MDHEN, CDR2 SYDVKM. The CDR3 spells CASSLTGMSYEQYF. The CDR3 DNA is TGTGCCAGCAGTTTAACAGGGATGTCCTACGAGCAGTACTTC.

This clone was found once. This rearrangement joins TRBV7-9 to TRBJ1-2, with unresolved D. The V gene lost 2 bases and the J gene lost 5 bases, with 6 bases spanning the gap. The germline V gene encodes CDR1 SEHNR and CDR2 FQNEAQ (reference sequence). This CDR3 is 12 amino acids long. The DNA for the CDR3 is TGTGCCAGCAGCTTACGTAAATATGGCTACACCTTC. It specifies CASSLRKYGYTF.

In its sample, this clone was seen once. The chain recombines TRBV4-2 with TRBJ2-7, with D maybe TRBD1 (5 bases). CDR3 length: 15 residues. Germline V gene data show CDR1 as LGHNA and CDR2 as YNFKEQ. The V end lost 2 bases, the J end lost 0 bases, and 11 bases lay between the germline ends. CDR3 in amino acids: CASSQKTESSYEQYF. The DNA of the CDR3 is TGTGCCAGCAGCCAAAAGACAGAGAGCTCCTACGAGCAGTACTTC.

The chain's CDR3 is CASSTARTPLGNTEAFF. CDR3 in DNA: TGTGCCAGCAGCACAGCAAGGACACCCCTCGGAAACACTGAAGCTTTCTTT. The chain is built from TRBV28 and TRBJ1-1; weak D call: TRBD1 (5 bases). The V gene lost 6 bases and the J gene lost 2 bases, with 22 bases spanning the gap. Per germline, CDR1 MDHEN and CDR2 SYDVKM. The CDR3 has 17 amino acids.

V and J are TRBV7-9 and TRBJ1-2, with TRBD1 matching over 7 bases. The germline V gene has CDR1 SEHNR and CDR2 FQNEAQ (reference sequence). CDR3 size: 14 residues. J gave up 6 bases and V 5 bases, and 9 bases lay outside the gene matches. The CDR3 nucleotides read TGTGCCAGCAGCCCAGCGACAGGGAGTCATGGCTACACCTTC. Its translation is CASSPATGSHGYTF.

The count of this clone is one. V is TRBV9 and J is TRBJ1-2; 9 bases are shared with TRBD1. The length of the CDR3 is 14 residues. The V gene's germline CDR1 is SGDLS and CDR2 YYNGEE. Germline trimming cut 3 bases from V and 8 bases from J; bases unmatched to any gene: 8. The CDR3 DNA follows: TGTGCCAGCAGCGAGGGACAGGGAACCTTAGGCTACACCTTC. Translated, it gives CASSEGQGTLGYTF.

The V call is TRBV27, the J call TRBJ2-1; a weak D match, TRBD2 (5 bases). V lost 4 bases and J lost 7, with 11 bases in between. CDR1 is MNHEY, CDR2 SMNVEV, per germline (reference sequence). This CDR3 spans 13 amino acids. CDR3 loop: CASSSAPGNEQFF. CDR3 in DNA: TGTGCCAGCAGTTCAGCCCCGGGGAATGAGCAGTTCTTC.